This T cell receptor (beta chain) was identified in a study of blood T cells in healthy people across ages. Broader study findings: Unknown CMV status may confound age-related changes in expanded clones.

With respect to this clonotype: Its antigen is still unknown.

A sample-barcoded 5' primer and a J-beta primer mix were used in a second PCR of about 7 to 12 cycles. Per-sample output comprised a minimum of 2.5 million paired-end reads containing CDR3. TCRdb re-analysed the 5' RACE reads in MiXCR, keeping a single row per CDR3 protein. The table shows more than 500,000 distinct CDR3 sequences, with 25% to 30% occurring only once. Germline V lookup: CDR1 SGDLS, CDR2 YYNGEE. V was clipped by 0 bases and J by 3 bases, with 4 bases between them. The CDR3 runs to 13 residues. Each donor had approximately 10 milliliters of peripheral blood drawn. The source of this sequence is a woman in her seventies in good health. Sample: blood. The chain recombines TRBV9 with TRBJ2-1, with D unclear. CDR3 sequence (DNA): TGTGCCAGCAGCGTAGCTAGCTACAATGAGCAGTTCTTC. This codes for CASSVASYNEQFF.